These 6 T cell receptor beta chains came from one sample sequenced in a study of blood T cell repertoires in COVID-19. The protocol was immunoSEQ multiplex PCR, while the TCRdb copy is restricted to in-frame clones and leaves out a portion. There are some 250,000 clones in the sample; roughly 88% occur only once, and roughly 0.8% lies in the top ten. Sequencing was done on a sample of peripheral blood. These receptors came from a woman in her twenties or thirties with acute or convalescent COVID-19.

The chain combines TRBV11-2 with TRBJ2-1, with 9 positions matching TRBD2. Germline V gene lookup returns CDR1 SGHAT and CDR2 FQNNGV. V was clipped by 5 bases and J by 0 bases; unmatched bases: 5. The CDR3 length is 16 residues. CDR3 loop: CASSTRLADSYNEQFF. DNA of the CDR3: TGTGCCAGCAGCACCCGACTAGCGGACTCCTACAATGAGCAGTTCTTC. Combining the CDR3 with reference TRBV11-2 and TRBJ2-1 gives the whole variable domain EAGVAQSPRYKIIEKRQSVAFWCNPISGHATLYWYQQILGQGPKLLIQFQNNGVVDDSQLPKDRFSAERLKGVDSTLKIQPAKLEDSAVYLCASSTRLADSYNEQFFGPGTRLTVL.

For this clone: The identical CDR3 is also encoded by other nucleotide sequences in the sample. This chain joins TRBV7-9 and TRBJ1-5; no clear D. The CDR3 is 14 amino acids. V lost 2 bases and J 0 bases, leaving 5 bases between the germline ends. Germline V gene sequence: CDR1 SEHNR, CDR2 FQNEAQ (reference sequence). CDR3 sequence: CASSLRDSNQPQHF. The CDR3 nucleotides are TGTGCCAGCAGCTTACGAGATAGCAATCAGCCCCAGCATTTT.

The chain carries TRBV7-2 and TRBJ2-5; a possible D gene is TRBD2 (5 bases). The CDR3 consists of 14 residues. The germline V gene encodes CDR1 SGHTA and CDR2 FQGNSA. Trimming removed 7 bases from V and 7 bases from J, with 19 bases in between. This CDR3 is CASTQPGGSGTQYF. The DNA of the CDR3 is TGTGCCAGCACCCAGCCGGGCGGGTCCGGGACCCAGTACTTC.

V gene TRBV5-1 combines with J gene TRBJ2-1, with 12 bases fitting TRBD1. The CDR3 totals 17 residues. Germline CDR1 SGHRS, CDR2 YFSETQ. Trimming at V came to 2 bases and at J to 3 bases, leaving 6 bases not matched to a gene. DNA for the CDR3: TGCGCCAGCAGCTTCGGGGGACAGGGGGCTTACTACAATGAGCAGTTCTTC. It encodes CASSFGGQGAYYNEQFF.

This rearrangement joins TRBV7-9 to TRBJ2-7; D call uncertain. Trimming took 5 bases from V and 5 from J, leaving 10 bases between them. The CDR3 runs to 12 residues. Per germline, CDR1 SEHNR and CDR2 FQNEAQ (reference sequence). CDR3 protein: CASSLTLHEQYF. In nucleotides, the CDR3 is TGTGCCAGCAGCCTAACCCTCCACGAGCAGTACTTC.

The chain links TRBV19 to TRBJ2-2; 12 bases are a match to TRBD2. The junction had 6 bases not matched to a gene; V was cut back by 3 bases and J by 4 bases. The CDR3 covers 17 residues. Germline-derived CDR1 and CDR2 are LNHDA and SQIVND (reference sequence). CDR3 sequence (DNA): TGTGCCAGTAGTATTTATCGGACTAGCGGGACCACCGGGGAGCTGTTTTTT. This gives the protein CASSIYRTSGTTGELFF.